These 32 T cell receptor beta chains were sequenced from one sample in a study of stem cell transplantation in POMP-related autoinflammatory disease. Sequenced by immunoSEQ multiplex PCR; TCRdb stores in-frame clones only, minus some. The table shows roughly 32,000 clones, with around 90% occurring only once. Here the sequenced sample was CD4+ T cells from PBMCs, taken before stem cell transplantation. These receptors were taken from a human donor with POMP-related autoinflammation and immune dysregulation (PRAID).

The chain couples TRBV6-1 to TRBJ2-2; tentatively, D is TRBD1 (6 bases). This CDR3 is 15 amino acids long. Trimming removed 1 base from V and 4 bases from J, with 10 bases in between. CDR1 and CDR2 (germline): MNHNS, SASEGT. In nucleotides, the CDR3 is TGTGCCAGCAGTGAAGTGGGGGCGGTCACCGGGGAGCTGTTTTTT. Translation gives CASSEVGAVTGELFF.

V and J are TRBV18 and TRBJ2-7; possible D gene TRBD2, 6 bases. Germline assignment: CDR1 KGHSH and CDR2 LQKENI. The CDR3 loop spans 13 amino acids. Trimming removed 5 bases from V and 0 bases from J, with 8 bases in between. The chain's CDR3 is CASSTGSSYEQYF. The CDR3 DNA sequence: TGTGCCAGCTCAACCGGGAGCTCCTACGAGCAGTACTTC. The full variable domain, in which reference TRBV18 and TRBJ2-7 provide the parts outside the CDR3, is NAGVMQNPRHLVRRRGQEARLRCSPMKGHSHVYWYRQLPEEGLKFMVYLQKENIIDESGMPKERFSAEFPKEGPSILRIQQVVRGDSAAYFCASSTGSSYEQYFGPGTRLTVT.

This chain uses TRBV19 with TRBJ2-1; possible D gene TRBD2, 7 bases. This CDR3 is built from 17 residues. V lost 1 base to trimming and J lost 6 bases, with 19 bases between them. Germline V gene data show CDR1 as LNHDA and CDR2 as SQIVND (reference sequence). CDR3 bases: TGTGCCAGTAGTATAGCGTTAGGGGCGGGGGCGTTCAATGAGCAGTTCTTC. This codes for CASSIALGAGAFNEQFF. The full variable domain, with the rest looked up from reference TRBV19 and TRBJ2-1, is DGGITQSPKYLFRKEGQNVTLSCEQNLNHDAMYWYRQDPGQGLRLIYYSQIVNDFQKGDIAEGYSVSREKKESFPLTVTSAQKNPTAFYLCASSIALGAGAFNEQFFGPGTRLTVL.

The chain is built from TRBV5-1 and TRBJ2-6, with 12 bases that match TRBD1. This CDR3 spans 18 amino acids. From germline, CDR1 is SGHRS and CDR2 YFSETQ. The J segment lost 3 bases and the V segment lost 3 bases, leaving 7 bases of the junction unmatched. CDR3 loop: CASSYRDRGHYGANVLTF. The CDR3 bases are TGCGCCAGCAGCTACCGGGACAGGGGGCATTATGGGGCCAACGTCCTGACTTTC.

The chain has TRBV28 and TRBJ2-7, with TRBD2 identical over 8 bases. Trimming took 8 bases from V and 4 from J; bases not matched to a gene: 10. This CDR3 contains 14 residues. Germline CDR1 is MDHEN and CDR2 is SYDVKM. This CDR3 is CASAPGGAAYEQYF. For the CDR3, the DNA is TGTGCCAGCGCCCCGGGGGGGGCGGCTTACGAGCAGTACTTC.

CDR3 coding DNA: TGTGCCAGCAGTGGGGACAGCTCCTATAATTCACCCCTCCACTTT. Its translation: CASSGDSSYNSPLHF. The chain recombines TRBV2 with TRBJ1-6, with 7 bases matching TRBD1. The germline V gene has CDR1 SNHLY and CDR2 FYNNEI. V lost 4 bases to trimming and J lost 0 bases; unmatched junction nucleotides: 0. The CDR3 loop spans 15 amino acids.

This chain uses TRBV5-1 with TRBJ2-7; D remains ambiguous. V dropped 3 bases and J dropped 3 bases, with 16 bases sitting between them. CDR1 is SGHRS, CDR2 YFSETQ, per germline. The CDR3 has 15 amino acids. CDR3 sequence reads: CASSSSPTNIYEQYF. For the CDR3, the DNA is TGCGCCAGCAGCTCATCTCCCACGAATATCTACGAGCAGTACTTC.

This clone was seen just once. The rearrangement uses TRBV5-1 and TRBJ2-7, with TRBD1 matching over 8 bases. The germline CDR1 and CDR2 sequences are SGHRS and YFSETQ. After removal of 2 bases from V and 6 bases from J, the junction contained 7 bases not matched to a gene. This CDR3 comprises 14 residues. The CDR3 is CASSFQPGQGEQYF. CDR3 nucleotides: TGCGCCAGCAGCTTCCAACCCGGACAGGGCGAGCAGTACTTC.

The J gene is TRBJ2-1, the V gene TRBV7-3, with 8 bases lining up with TRBD2. The CDR3 runs 15 residues. Germline CDR1 is SGHTA and CDR2 is FQGTGA. V shed 2 bases and J 3 bases; nucleotides not matched to a gene: 3. CDR3 sequence reads: CASSLGSGDYNEQFF. The CDR3 nucleotides are TGTGCCAGCAGCTTAGGTAGCGGGGACTACAATGAGCAGTTCTTC. Based on the CDR3 plus reference TRBV7-3 and TRBJ2-1, the full variable domain is GAGVSQTPSNKVTEKGKYVELRCDPISGHTALYWYRQSLGQGPEFLIYFQGTGAADDSGLPNDRFFAVRPEGSVSTLKIQRTERGDSAVYLCASSLGSGDYNEQFFGPGTRLTVL.

Written as DNA, the CDR3 is TGTGCCAGTAGTATGGTGTTAGCGGAAGAGACCCAGTACTTC. Encoded protein: CASSMVLAEETQYF. The chain carries TRBV19 and TRBJ2-5; D is possibly TRBD2 (6 bases). Germline CDR1 and CDR2: LNHDA and SQIVND (reference sequence). This CDR3 comprises 14 residues. V lost 3 bases and J lost 3, with 11 bases in between. The full variable domain, rest sourced from reference TRBV19 and TRBJ2-5, is DGGITQSPKYLFRKEGQNVTLSCEQNLNHDAMYWYRQDPGQGLRLIYYSQIVNDFQKGDIAEGYSVSREKKESFPLTVTSAQKNPTAFYLCASSMVLAEETQYFGPGTRLLVL.

This sequence joins TRBV10-3 and TRBJ2-3; 9 bases fit TRBD1. The CDR3 consists of 15 residues. The V gene's germline CDR1 is ENHRY and CDR2 SYGVKD. Trimming removed 6 bases from V and 1 base from J; junction bases left unmatched: 5. In nucleotides, the CDR3 is TGTGCCATCAGCTCGGGACAGGGTGGCACAGATACGCAGTATTTT. Translated, it gives CAISSGQGGTDTQYF.

This clone was counted between two and nine times. The chain couples TRBV5-1 to TRBJ1-6; 7 bases line up with TRBD1. The CDR3 contains 15 residues. With 3 bases clipped from V and 10 bases from J, the junction kept 10 bases outside the gene matches. Germline values: CDR1 SGHRS, CDR2 YFSETQ. CDR3 bases: TGCGCCAGCAGCTCGACAGGGCAGATAGAGTCACCCCTCCACTTT. The encoded protein is CASSSTGQIESPLHF.

This sequence joins TRBV27 and TRBJ1-1; the D is unclear. This CDR3 spans 15 amino acids. Trimming shortened V by 7 bases and J by 0 bases, and 15 bases separated the two germline ends. Looked up from germline, CDR1 is MNHEY and CDR2 is SMNVEV (reference sequence). The CDR3 nucleotides read TGTGCCAGCAAGTCCTATCGGCAGGTGAACACTGAAGCTTTCTTT. This codes for CASKSYRQVNTEAFF.

The rearrangement uses TRBV5-1 and TRBJ2-7; D is ambiguous. CDR1 SGHRS and CDR2 YFSETQ come from the germline V gene. CDR3 length: 11 amino acids. Trimming shortened V by 0 bases and J by 3 bases, and 1 base separated the two germline ends. The DNA for the CDR3 is TGCGCCAGCAGCTTGGACTACGAGCAGTACTTC. This codes for CASSLDYEQYF.

This chain connects TRBV4-1 to TRBJ2-1; D possibly corresponds to TRBD2 (5 bases). The CDR3 runs 15 residues. V lost 3 bases to trimming and J lost 6 bases, with 15 bases between them. Germline V lookup: CDR1 MGHRA, CDR2 YSYEKL. The CDR3 DNA is TGCGCCAGCAGCCATTTCCCGGGTGCGGGCAATGAGCAGTTCTTC. Translated, it gives CASSHFPGAGNEQFF.

V is TRBV6-5 and J is TRBJ2-7, with 7 bases matching TRBD1. The V segment lost 2 bases and the J segment 0 bases; nucleotides outside the gene matches: 7. CDR1 MNHEY and CDR2 SVGAGI come from the germline V gene. The CDR3 is 16 residues long. CDR3 bases: TGTGCCAGCAGTTACCCGACCCGGGACAGCTCCTACGAGCAGTACTTC. As protein: CASSYPTRDSSYEQYF.

This chain links TRBV28 with TRBJ1-3, with D maybe TRBD1 (5 bases). Germline V gives CDR1 MDHEN, CDR2 SYDVKM. The CDR3 has 18 residues. V lost 6 bases, J lost 2 bases, and 23 bases lay in between. CDR3 region: CASSPLGQRSHAGNTIYF. CDR3 nucleotides: TGTGCCAGCAGCCCACTTGGACAAAGGTCCCATGCTGGAAACACCATATATTTT.

The chain uses TRBV2 and TRBJ2-2; perhaps D is TRBD1 or TRBD2 (5 bases each). This CDR3 contains 15 residues. V gave up 2 bases and J gave up 5 bases, with 12 bases separating them. Germline V gives CDR1 SNHLY, CDR2 FYNNEI. CDR3 sequence: CASSERGPITGELFF. The DNA of the CDR3 is TGTGCCAGCAGTGAACGGGGCCCTATAACCGGGGAGCTGTTTTTT.

The rearrangement links TRBV9 to TRBJ1-3, with a tentative D call TRBD1 (6 bases). The germline CDR1 and CDR2 sequences are SGDLS and YYNGEE. Trimming removed 0 bases from V and 2 bases from J, with 12 bases in between. The CDR3 loop spans 16 amino acids. The CDR3 is CASSVATAGAGNTIYF. CDR3 nucleotide sequence: TGTGCCAGCAGCGTAGCTACGGCAGGGGCTGGAAACACCATATATTTT.

The gene calls are TRBV19 and TRBJ2-2, with no clear D. CDR3 length: 13 amino acids. Germline V gene sequence: CDR1 LNHDA, CDR2 SQIVND (reference sequence). V shed 4 bases and J shed 4 bases, with 7 bases lying between them. In DNA, the CDR3 is TGTGCCAGTAGTAGGGAAGGCACCGGGGAGCTGTTTTTT. This gives the protein CASSREGTGELFF. Using reference TRBV19 and TRBJ2-2 for the parts outside the CDR3, the full variable domain is DGGITQSPKYLFRKEGQNVTLSCEQNLNHDAMYWYRQDPGQGLRLIYYSQIVNDFQKGDIAEGYSVSREKKESFPLTVTSAQKNPTAFYLCASSREGTGELFFGEGSRLTVL.

This chain uses TRBV5-6 with TRBJ2-5; no firm D call. The V gene's germline CDR1 is SGHDT and CDR2 YYEEEE. This CDR3 has 13 amino acids. Trimming stripped 1 base from V and 5 bases from J, with 9 bases between. The CDR3 sequence: CASSLLEVETQYF. The CDR3 DNA reads TGTGCCAGCAGCTTGCTCGAAGTGGAGACCCAGTACTTC.

This clone was observed a single time. This chain uses TRBV28 with TRBJ2-7; possibly TRBD1 or TRBD2 for D (5 bases each). Germline V gives CDR1 MDHEN, CDR2 SYDVKM. The CDR3 has 16 residues. Trimming took off 1 base at V and 2 bases at J, with 15 bases between the two ends. In nucleotides, the CDR3 is TGTGCCAGCAGTTTATCGCCGGGACGCAATACCTACGAGCAGTACTTC. Encoded protein: CASSLSPGRNTYEQYF.

This sequence joins TRBV11-1 and TRBJ2-7; 8 bases agree with TRBD2. The CDR3 length is 13 residues. V dropped 5 bases and J dropped 7; count of bases not matched to a gene: 7. Germline CDR1 is SGHAT and CDR2 is FQDESV (reference sequence). The CDR3 here is CASSPGRAGEQYF. CDR3 DNA: TGTGCCAGCAGCCCCGGGAGGGCCGGGGAGCAGTACTTC.

The chain's CDR3 is CASSAGSGYTGELFF. The CDR3 coding sequence is TGTGCCAGCAGCGCGGGGTCGGGGTACACCGGGGAGCTGTTTTTT. The rearrangement joins TRBV6-1 to TRBJ2-2; perhaps TRBD2 as D (6 bases). Germline V CDR1 and CDR2: MNHNS, SASEGT. Trimming stripped 6 bases from V and 3 bases from J, with 14 bases between. This CDR3 is 15 amino acids long.

This clone was found a few times. The sample has other DNA sequences that encode this CDR3 too. Here the CDR3 reads CASSLSDRGYGYTF. The CDR3 DNA is TGCGCCAGCAGCTTGTCAGACAGGGGGTATGGCTACACCTTC. The gene calls are TRBV5-1 and TRBJ1-2; 9 positions match TRBD1. Germline lookup yields CDR1 SGHRS and CDR2 YFSETQ. The V segment lost 1 base and the J segment 5 bases; nucleotides outside the gene matches: 3. The CDR3 runs 14 residues.

V gene TRBV11-2 combines with J gene TRBJ2-7, with TRBD2 identical over 8 bases. Germline V gene data show CDR1 as SGHAT and CDR2 as FQNNGV. Trimming removed 2 bases from V and 0 bases from J; junction bases left unmatched: 3. The CDR3 loop spans 15 amino acids. The CDR3 region is CASSLYGRGSYEQYF. CDR3 sequence (DNA): TGTGCCAGCAGCTTATACGGGAGGGGCTCCTACGAGCAGTACTTC.

J is TRBJ1-2 and V is TRBV30; TRBD1 is a possible D gene (6 bases). The CDR3 has 15 amino acids. Per germline, CDR1 GTSNPN and CDR2 SVGIG (reference sequence). V dropped 4 bases and J dropped 8 bases, with 23 bases sitting between them. CDR3 sequence: CAWTSDRKGIGGYTF. In DNA, the CDR3 is TGTGCCTGGACCTCCGACAGGAAAGGTATAGGGGGCTACACCTTC.

The rearrangement links TRBV4-1 to TRBJ2-4, with D possibly being TRBD1 (6 bases). Trimming took 5 bases from V and 6 from J, leaving 14 bases between them. CDR3 length: 14 residues. CDR1 is MGHRA and CDR2 is YSYEKL in the germline V gene. The CDR3 is CASSSNDRPNIQYF. The CDR3 DNA sequence: TGCGCCAGCAGCTCCAACGACAGGCCAAACATTCAGTACTTC.

The chain links TRBV9 to TRBJ2-1; TRBD2 matches at 10 bases. The CDR3 has 18 amino acids. V lost 0 bases and J lost 5; bases outside the gene matches: 11. Germline CDR1 is SGDLS and CDR2 is YYNGEE. The CDR3, as DNA: TGTGCCAGCAGCGTAGCTCCAAAGCGGGGGGGCCTAGACAATGAGCAGTTCTTC. Encoded protein: CASSVAPKRGGLDNEQFF. Filled out from reference TRBV9 and TRBJ2-1, the complete variable domain reads DSGVTQTPKHLITATGQRVTLRCSPRSGDLSVYWYQQSLDQGLQFLIQYYNGEERAKGNILERFSAQQFPDLHSELNLSSLELGDSALYFCASSVAPKRGGLDNEQFFGPGTRLTVL.

The gene calls are TRBV7-2 and TRBJ1-2; TRBD1 might be the D (5 bases). Germline V lookup: CDR1 SGHTA, CDR2 FQGNSA. The ends were cut back, 5 bases at V and 0 bases at J, with 10 bases in the middle. CDR3 length equals 14 residues. CDR3: CASSRDSTNYGYTF. CDR3 nucleotides: TGTGCCAGCAGCCGGGACTCGACTAACTATGGCTACACCTTC.

CDR3 DNA: TGCGCCAGCAGCCAACGGGGGAACACCGGGGAGCTGTTTTTT. Amino acids: CASSQRGNTGELFF. This sequence joins TRBV5-1 and TRBJ2-2, with D maybe TRBD2 (5 bases). The ends were cut back, 4 bases at V and 1 base at J, with 8 bases in the middle. Looked up from germline, CDR1 is SGHRS and CDR2 is YFSETQ. This CDR3 is 14 amino acids long.

The V gene is TRBV2, the J gene TRBJ2-5; TRBD1 is a possible D gene (6 bases). The CDR3 covers 14 residues. Germline lookup yields CDR1 SNHLY and CDR2 FYNNEI. The V and J ends lost 6 bases and 5 bases respectively, with 16 bases between them. CDR3 bases: TGTGCCAGCAGCGGACAGCTTATGGGGGAGACCCAGTACTTC. It translates to CASSGQLMGETQYF.